These 12 T cell receptor beta chains were all obtained from the same sample, sequenced in a study of blood T cell repertoires in COVID-19. Generated by immunoSEQ multiplex PCR, the TCRdb table keeps only in-frame clones and is missing some. The sample has some 390,000 clones; roughly 91% are singletons. Sequenced: PBMCs or T cells enriched from blood (not recorded which). Source of these receptors: a woman aged 25 to 39 who had recovered from COVID-19.

The chain is built from TRBV12-3 or TRBV12-4 and TRBJ2-7, with TRBD2 matching over 9 bases. J was trimmed by 4 bases and V by 6 bases; bases with no gene match: 4. The CDR3 has 13 amino acids. CDR3 residues: CASSRLADYEQYF. For the CDR3, the DNA is TGTGCCAGCAGCCGACTAGCGGATTACGAGCAGTACTTC.

The chain carries TRBV9 and TRBJ2-3, with D possibly matching TRBD2 (6 bases). Germline V gives CDR1 SGDLS, CDR2 YYNGEE. Trimming cost V 0 bases and J 4 bases, with 12 bases left between them. The CDR3 covers 15 residues. The CDR3, as DNA: TGTGCCAGCAGCGTAGCGGGAGAATTGGCAGATACGCAGTATTTT. Translated, it gives CASSVAGELADTQYF.

This clone was seen at least ten times. The chain couples TRBV3-1 (or the pseudogene TRBV3-2) to TRBJ2-2, with a possible D match to TRBD2 (6 bases). The V gene lost 1 base and the J gene lost 9 bases, with 12 bases spanning the gap. Germline V gene lookup returns CDR1 LGHDT and CDR2 YNNKEL (reference sequence). This CDR3 comprises 14 residues. The CDR3: CASSQVTSPRELFF. CDR3 DNA: TGTGCCAGCAGCCAAGTAACTAGCCCCCGGGAGCTGTTTTTT.

The chain employs TRBV5-1 and TRBJ1-4; 7 bases are shared with TRBD1. CDR1 and CDR2 (germline): SGHRS, YFSETQ. The ends lost 4 bases at V and 5 bases at J; junction bases unmatched: 8. The CDR3 has 15 residues. The CDR3 is CASSPGTAGNEKLFF. Written as DNA, the CDR3 is TGCGCCAGCAGCCCAGGGACAGCAGGAAATGAAAAACTGTTTTTT.

The genes are TRBV7-2 and TRBJ2-1; D gene unclear. CDR3 length: 15 residues. In germline, CDR1 is SGHTA, CDR2 FQGNSA. Trimming left V 0 bases short and J 0 bases short, with 6 bases between. This CDR3 is CASSLAPSSYNEQFF. The CDR3 bases are TGTGCCAGCAGCTTAGCGCCCAGCTCCTACAATGAGCAGTTCTTC.

This chain connects TRBV2 to TRBJ2-7; the D gene is possibly TRBD1 (5 bases). This CDR3 has 13 residues. Germline CDR1 is SNHLY and CDR2 is FYNNEI. V was cut by 6 bases and J by 0 bases, with 9 bases left in between. Written as DNA, the CDR3 is TGTGCCAGCAGGGCAACAGGCTCCTACGAGCAGTACTTC. Its translation is CASRATGSYEQYF.

The chain employs TRBV7-2 and TRBJ1-1, with D possibly TRBD1 on 5 matching bases. Germline V gene sequence: CDR1 SGHTA, CDR2 FQGNSA. This CDR3 has 15 residues. The V gene lost 3 bases and the J gene lost 0 bases, with 11 bases spanning the gap. For the CDR3, the DNA is TGTGCCAGCAGCTTTGATCGCAGGGTGAACACTGAAGCTTTCTTT. This codes for CASSFDRRVNTEAFF.

This chain links TRBV2 with TRBJ2-1, with 7 bases that match TRBD1. The CDR3 spans 13 residues. The V and J ends lost 4 bases and 6 bases, in that order; junction bases with no gene match: 3. The germline CDR1 and CDR2 sequences are SNHLY and FYNNEI. CDR3: CASSAGTVNEQFF. In nucleotides, the CDR3 is TGTGCCAGCAGTGCCGGGACAGTCAATGAGCAGTTCTTC.

The chain recombines TRBV18 with TRBJ2-3, with 8 bases aligning to TRBD2. The length of the CDR3 is 14 residues. Germline trimming cut 4 bases from V and 2 bases from J; bases unmatched to any gene: 2. Germline V gene data show CDR1 as KGHSH and CDR2 as LQKENI. The CDR3 region is CASSLAGHTDTQYF. In nucleotides, the CDR3 is TGTGCCAGCTCACTAGCGGGGCACACAGATACGCAGTATTTT.

This clone has a handful of counts. V usage is TRBV2 and J usage is TRBJ1-5; D is ambiguous. This CDR3 region has 14 residues. Trimming removed 0 bases from V and 1 base from J, with 4 bases in between. Germline V gene data show CDR1 as SNHLY and CDR2 as FYNNEI. The CDR3, as DNA: TGTGCCAGCAGTGAAGCGTCGAGCAATCAGCCCCAGCATTTT. This gives the protein CASSEASSNQPQHF.

The chain joins TRBV29-1 to TRBJ2-2; tentative D call: TRBD1 (6 bases). The CDR3 totals 20 residues. Germline CDR1 and CDR2: SQVTM and ANQGSEA. The V end lost 2 bases, the J end lost 2 bases, and 27 bases lay between the germline ends. The CDR3 DNA is TGCAGCGTTGAACCCCAAGGTCGTGGTATAGGACAGACTAACACCGGGGAGCTGTTTTTT. This translates into CSVEPQGRGIGQTNTGELFF.

This clone was observed a handful of times. The chain links TRBV7-9 to TRBJ1-5; possible D gene TRBD1, 5 bases. The germline V and J ends were trimmed by 3 bases and 3 bases, with 9 bases remaining between them. In germline, CDR1 is SEHNR, CDR2 FQNEAQ (reference sequence). The CDR3 is 14 residues long. As DNA, the CDR3 is TGTGCCAGCAGCTTCAAGGGGAACAATCAGCCCCAGCATTTT. Translation gives CASSFKGNNQPQHF.